This TCR beta chain was sequenced during a study of blood T cells in healthy people across ages. For the second PCR, which ran for about 7 to 11 cycles, a sample-barcoded 5' primer and a J-beta primer mix were used. TCRdb re-analysed the 5' RACE reads in MiXCR, keeping a single row per CDR3 protein. The sample yields fewer than 1.5 million distinct CDR3 sequences, 42% seen once. This clonotype has only a few counts. The authors drew ten milliliters of peripheral blood from each donor. Total RNA was extracted at no less than 6 micrograms per sample. The source of this sequence is a woman under 30 in good health. Sequenced: blood.

This CDR3 reads CASSVAPGQDSSPLHF. The CDR3 DNA follows: TGTGCCAGCAGCGTAGCTCCGGGACAGGACAGTTCACCCCTCCACTTT. J is TRBJ1-6 and V is TRBV9; 8 nucleotides match TRBD1. Germline trimming cut 0 bases from V and 9 bases from J; bases unmatched to any gene: 8. The CDR3 spans 16 residues. CDR1 and CDR2 (germline): SGDLS, YYNGEE.